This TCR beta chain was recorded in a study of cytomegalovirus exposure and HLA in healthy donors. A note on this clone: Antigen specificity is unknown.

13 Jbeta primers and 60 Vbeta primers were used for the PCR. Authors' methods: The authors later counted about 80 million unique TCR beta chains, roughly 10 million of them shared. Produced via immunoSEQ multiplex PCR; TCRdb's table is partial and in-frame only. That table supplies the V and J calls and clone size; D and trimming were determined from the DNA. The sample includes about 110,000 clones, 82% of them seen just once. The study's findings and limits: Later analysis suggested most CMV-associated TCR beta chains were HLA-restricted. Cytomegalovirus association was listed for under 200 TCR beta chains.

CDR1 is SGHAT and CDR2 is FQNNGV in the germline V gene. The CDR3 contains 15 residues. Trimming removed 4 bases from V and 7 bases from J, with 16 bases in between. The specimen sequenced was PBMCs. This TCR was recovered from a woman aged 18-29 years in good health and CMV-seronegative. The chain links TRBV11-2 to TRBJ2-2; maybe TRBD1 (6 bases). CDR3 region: CASSSPVKGDGELFF. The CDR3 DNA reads TGTGCCAGCAGCTCTCCGGTTAAGGGGGACGGGGAGCTGTTTTTT. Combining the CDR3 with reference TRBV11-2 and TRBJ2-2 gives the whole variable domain EAGVAQSPRYKIIEKRQSVAFWCNPISGHATLYWYQQILGQGPKLLIQFQNNGVVDDSQLPKDRFSAERLKGVDSTLKIQPAKLEDSAVYLCASSSPVKGDGELFFGEGSRLTVL.